This section outlines one TCR beta chain sequence together with its context. This clone was picked up a small number of times. Its recognized antigen is unknown. No much larger clonotype is one base removed from it; base qualities were not supplied. The entire amount of isolated RNA was reverse transcribed using the High Capacity cDNA Reverse Transcription Kit, so the sequenced TCRB transcripts were expressed ones. Deep immunoSEQ sequencing was applied to naive, central memory and regulatory T cell samples, giving an average of approximately 4 million total reads per sample. After sorted cells were lysed in RLT buffer, RNA was extracted with DNase-treated RNeasy Micro or Mini kits, with the choice depending on cell number. Each cell subset was processed separately to prevent cross-contamination, with patient and healthy donor samples processed together. The immunoSEQ multiplex PCR was used to amplify TCRB sequences from cDNA, yielding 87-bp fragments that span the CDR3 region. Amplicons were sequenced on the Illumina HiSeq platform. In the original analysis: Synthetic template baselines were used to correct PCR bias computationally, reads within Hamming distance 2 were collapsed, and singletons that could not be merged were discarded. By aligning reads against IMGT, V, D and J genes, CDR3 length, and insertions or deletions at six rearrangement sites were assigned. Within each subset, clonotype counts were normalized to sorted cell number, and only after that were true diversity and Gini coefficients computed with the tcR R package. The overlap coefficient, calculated on TCRB nucleotide sequences, was used to quantify repertoire sharing. The source is immuneACCESS, and TCRdb retained only in-frame sequences with V and J called. Part of the clones is not carried over; for the studies checked, unresolved V genes explain less than half of this, and the remainder is unexplained. V and J calls plus clone size are reproduced from that table; the DNA served to infer D and trimming. The sample records 300,000 to 350,000 clones, 11% to 15% of which are singletons. The leading ten clones occupy roughly 7% of the sample.

This entry belongs to a study of beta chain features in type 1 diabetes (dated by TCRdb to about 2018). Notes on the research overall: Mean age, gender distribution, total cell number and subset yield were not different between patients and healthy donors. A total of some 100,000,000 sorted cells were examined across all samples, and a strong correlation was observed between cell number per subset and RNA yield. In the study, TCRB repertoires of sorted circulating CD4+ T cell subsets from recently diagnosed type 1 diabetes patients were compared with those of matched healthy donors. Whereas all 28 donors provided naive and central memory subsets, regulatory and stem cell-like memory subsets were isolated from just 8 patients and about eight healthy donors.

According to the germline V gene (reference sequence), CDR1 reads SGHNT and CDR2 reads YYREEE. Trimming removed 0 bases from V and 2 bases from J, leaving 8 bases between the germline ends. Measured from the cysteine to the phenylalanine, the CDR3 is 14 residues long. Just CDR3 DNA is preserved here, 42 bases in frame from base 1. Each donor gave one peripheral blood draw, averaging around 120 mL, which was collected into heparinised tubes. A BD FACSAria II and a panel including CD45RO, CCR7, CD25, CD127, CD95 and CD27 were used to sort naive, central memory, regulatory and stem cell-like memory CD4+ T cells. A purity above 98% was achieved for all sorted populations. PBMCs were separated immediately by Lymphoprep density gradient centrifugation and were stained directly, without being cultured. To minimize batch effects, samples were stained and sorted in pairs, one healthy donor with one patient per experiment.

The full study reports these points: PCR might favor shorter templates, but patient and control samples were amplified and corrected together, so any skew would affect both groups equally. Fewer insertions and more nucleotide deletions at VDJ recombination sites were observed in patients with type 1 diabetes, implying thymic rearrangement abnormalities. In all four CD4+ subsets, TCRB CDR3 length was moderately but significantly shorter in type 1 diabetes patients. Because cDNA rather than genomic DNA was sequenced, highly expressing activated cells could have been over-represented, although no difference in activation and CD3 levels was found between groups. Only small numbers of individuals were included in the HLA sub-analyses, which left unresolved whether HLA type had any influence on TCRB rearrangement. Naive, central memory and regulatory TCRB repertoires appeared to be more similar among patients than among healthy donors.

Rearrangement joined TRBV5-4 to TRBJ2-5; the best D guess is TRBD2, with 5 bases matching. The sample consisted of central memory CD4+ T cells from blood. The sequence derives from a man aged 30 to 45 in good health. The CDR3 has the sequence CASSLVTGQETQYF. The DNA reads TGTGCCAGCAGCTTGGTGACGGGGCAAGAGACCCAGTACTTC.